The T cell receptor (beta chain) under discussion was sequenced for a study of T cells expressing NK-cell markers. Whole-study context: Eight donors were sequenced, seven testing HCMV-seropositive and one testing seronegative. Whole-study findings and limits: Dominance of the CD3+CD56-NKG2C+ fraction by these clonotypes also held in several donors. About six of the donors carried dominant NKG2C+ clonotypes that took up roughly 1.0-8% of their CD8+ T cells.

Turning to this clonotype: The antigen remains undetermined.

This CDR3 region has 15 residues. Germline loops: CDR1 ENHRY, CDR2 SYGVKD. TCRdb re-called the 5' RACE reads, yielding one record per CDR3 amino acid sequence without DNA. The specimen's table records about 550,000 distinct CDR3 sequences. What was sequenced was blood T cells: a sorted CD56 or NKG2C T cell subset, CD4+ or CD8+ T cells, or bulk PBMC T cells (not recorded which). The rearrangement links TRBV10-3 to TRBJ2-5; the TRBD2 assignment by TCRdb is unverifiable without DNA. The receptor comes from a man younger than 30 in good health. CDR3: CAISATSGGEETQYF.